This T cell receptor (beta chain) was documented in a study of control samples from healthy donors and cancer patients. The data were produced by immunoSEQ multiplex PCR, yet TCRdb's version contains in-frame clones alone and is incomplete. Among around 80,000 clones listed, nearly 90% were seen once. Sequenced input: blood. The receptor was derived from a woman aged 45-60 years in good health.

The CDR3 bases are TGTGCCAGCAGTGAACGGGGTGCAGGGAAATTGAAAAGAAGCTACACCTTC. Amino acid sequence: CASSERGAGKLKRSYTF. The chain uses TRBV6-1 and TRBJ1-2; tentatively, D is TRBD1 (5 bases). Looked up from germline, CDR1 is MNHNS and CDR2 is SASEGT. Trimming left V 2 bases short and J 9 bases short, with 25 bases between. The CDR3 length is 17 residues.